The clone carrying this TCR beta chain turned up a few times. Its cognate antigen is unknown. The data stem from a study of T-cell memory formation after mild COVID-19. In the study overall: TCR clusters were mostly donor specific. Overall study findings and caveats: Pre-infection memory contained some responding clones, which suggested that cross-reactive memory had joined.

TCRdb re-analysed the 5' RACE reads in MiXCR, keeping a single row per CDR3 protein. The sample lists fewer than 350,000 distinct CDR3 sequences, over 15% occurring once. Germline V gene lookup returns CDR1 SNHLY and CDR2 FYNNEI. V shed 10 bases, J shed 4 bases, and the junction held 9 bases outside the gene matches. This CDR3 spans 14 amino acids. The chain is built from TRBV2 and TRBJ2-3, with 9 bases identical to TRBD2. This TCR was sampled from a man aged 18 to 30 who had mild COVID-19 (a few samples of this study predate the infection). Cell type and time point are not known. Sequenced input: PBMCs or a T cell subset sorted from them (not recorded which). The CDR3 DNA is TGTGCCAATCGGCGGGGGGGCTTCCCAGATACGCAGTATTTT. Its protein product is CANRRGGFPDTQYF.